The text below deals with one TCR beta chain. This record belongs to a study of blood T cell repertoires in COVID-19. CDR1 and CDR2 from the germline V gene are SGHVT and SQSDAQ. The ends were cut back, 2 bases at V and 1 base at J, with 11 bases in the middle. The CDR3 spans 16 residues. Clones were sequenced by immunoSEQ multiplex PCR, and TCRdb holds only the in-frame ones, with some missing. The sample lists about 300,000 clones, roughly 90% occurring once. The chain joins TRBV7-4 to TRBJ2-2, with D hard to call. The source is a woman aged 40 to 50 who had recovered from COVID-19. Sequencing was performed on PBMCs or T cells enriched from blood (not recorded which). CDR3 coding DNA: TGTGCCAGCAGCTTAAACGAAGGCGGGAACACCGGGGAGCTGTTTTTT. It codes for CASSLNEGGNTGELFF.